These 29 T cell receptor beta chains share one sample of origin, sequenced in a study of T cell responses to AZD1222 COVID-19 vaccine. Repertoires were generated with immunoSEQ multiplex PCR, while TCRdb's copy carries only in-frame clones and drops some. The sample lists about 120,000 clones, roughly 91% seen once, with 5% in the top ten. Specimen: peripheral blood, collected 28 days after the second AZD1222 dose. These receptors were taken from an adult who received the AZD1222 COVID-19 vaccine.

The gene calls are TRBV5-1 and TRBJ2-1, with 8 bases fitting TRBD2. The germline V gene encodes CDR1 SGHRS and CDR2 YFSETQ. V dropped 2 bases and J dropped 1; count of bases not matched to a gene: 8. The CDR3 contains 17 residues. The DNA for the CDR3 is TGCGCCAGCAGCTTCGGCAGCGGGGGAACTTCCTACAATGAGCAGTTCTTC. Protein: CASSFGSGGTSYNEQFF.

This clone was found once. The gene calls are TRBV7-9 and TRBJ1-2; D not resolved. The CDR3 loop spans 17 amino acids. Germline V CDR1 and CDR2: SEHNR, FQNEAQ (reference sequence). Trimming removed 4 bases from V and 2 bases from J, with 20 bases in between. CDR3 DNA: TGTGCCAGCAGCTCGCCGGGCACACCCCGCTTAAACTATGGCTACACCTTC. Translation gives CASSSPGTPRLNYGYTF.

This clone was seen once. The genes are TRBV4-3 and TRBJ2-7; 7 bases fit TRBD1. The CDR3 length is 14 residues. V lost 1 base, J lost 3 bases, and 3 bases stayed unmatched. Germline values: CDR1 LGHNA, CDR2 YSLEER. CDR3 DNA sequence: TGCGCCAGCAGCCAAGGACAGGGTAGCTACGAGCAGTACTTC. Amino acids: CASSQGQGSYEQYF.

The chain links TRBV9 to TRBJ2-7, with D hard to call. The germline V and J ends were trimmed by 4 bases and 7 bases, with 27 bases remaining between them. The CDR3 is 17 amino acids. The germline gives CDR1 SGDLS, CDR2 YYNGEE. This CDR3 reads CASSSRPETQRPGEQYF. DNA of the CDR3: TGTGCCAGCAGCTCTAGACCTGAGACCCAACGCCCCGGAGAGCAGTACTTC.

The chain has TRBV29-1 and TRBJ1-2; 7 bases fit TRBD1. The germline CDR1 and CDR2 sequences are SQVTM and ANQGSEA. Losses at the gene ends were 6 bases for V and 8 bases for J; bases not matched to a gene: 9. The CDR3 contains 12 residues. This CDR3 reads CSVRQGERGYTF. In DNA, the CDR3 is TGCAGCGTCAGGCAGGGGGAAAGAGGCTACACCTTC.

This clone was observed once. The chain joins TRBV4-2 to TRBJ1-4; 7 nucleotides match TRBD1. Germline values: CDR1 LGHNA, CDR2 YNFKEQ. The CDR3 is 15 residues long. The trim removed 6 bases at V and 4 bases at J, leaving 8 bases unmatched. The CDR3 protein is CASSEGAQDNEKLFF. In DNA form, the CDR3 reads TGTGCCAGCAGTGAGGGGGCGCAGGATAATGAAAAACTGTTTTTT.

The chain links TRBV12-3 or TRBV12-4 to TRBJ1-2; D remains unclear. Trimming left V 6 bases short and J 4 bases short, with 12 bases between. This CDR3 contains 13 residues. CDR3 sequence reads: CASSVSLGYGYTF. The CDR3 DNA follows: TGTGCCAGCAGCGTATCATTGGGCTATGGCTACACCTTC.

This sequence joins TRBV19 and TRBJ1-5; D unclear. CDR1 is LNHDA, CDR2 SQIVND, per germline (reference sequence). The CDR3 is made up of 16 amino acids. Trimming cost V 6 bases and J 0 bases, with 15 bases left between them. DNA for the CDR3: TGTGCCAGTAGCAAACTCATAGGAAATAGCAATCAGCCCCAGCATTTT. Translated: CASSKLIGNSNQPQHF.

V gene TRBV7-6 combines with J gene TRBJ2-7, with D possibly being TRBD1 (6 bases). The CDR3 runs to 14 residues. With 5 bases removed from V and 5 bases from J, the gap between germline ends came to 16 bases. The germline gives CDR1 SGHVS, CDR2 FNYEAQ. In nucleotides, the CDR3 is TGTGCCAGCAGCCTAGGGGGATTGAGCGACGAGCAGTACTTC. This gives the protein CASSLGGLSDEQYF.

This clone showed up just a few times. The J gene is TRBJ2-7, the V gene TRBV30, with D possibly TRBD2 on 6 matching bases. This CDR3 comprises 12 residues. Germline lookup yields CDR1 GTSNPN and CDR2 SVGIG (reference sequence). With 2 bases removed from V and 5 bases from J, the gap between germline ends came to 10 bases. Here the CDR3 reads CAWSHGSHEQYF. The CDR3, as DNA: TGTGCCTGGAGTCACGGGAGCCACGAGCAGTACTTC.

The rearrangement links TRBV5-4 to TRBJ2-1, with 8 bases matching TRBD2. Germline V gene lookup returns CDR1 SGHNT and CDR2 YYREEE (reference sequence). This CDR3 is built from 16 residues. With V trimmed by 4 bases and J by 3 bases, 9 bases remained unmatched. The CDR3 region is CASSRAGGANYNEQFF. The DNA for the CDR3 is TGTGCCAGCAGCCGGGCCGGGGGGGCCAACTACAATGAGCAGTTCTTC. Variable domain in full (rest from reference TRBV5-4 and TRBJ2-1): ETGVTQSPTHLIKTRGQQVTLRCSSQSGHNTVSWYQQALGQGPQFIFQYYREEENGRGNFPPRFSGLQFPNYSSELNVNALELDDSALYLCASSRAGGANYNEQFFGPGTRLTVL.

The rearrangement links TRBV27 to TRBJ1-2, with no clear D. Per germline, CDR1 MNHEY and CDR2 SMNVEV (reference sequence). This CDR3 has 15 amino acids. V shed 7 bases and J shed 6 bases, with 21 bases lying between them. The CDR3: CASNPGGVLRDGYTF. The DNA of the CDR3 is TGTGCCAGCAACCCAGGCGGGGTATTAAGGGATGGCTACACCTTC.

This chain uses TRBV11-2 with TRBJ1-2; no clear D gene. The CDR3 spans 13 residues. Germline values: CDR1 SGHAT, CDR2 FQNNGV. V lost 4 bases and J lost 4, with 10 bases in between. The CDR3 region has the DNA TGTGCCAGCAGCTCCCTCAAAGCCTATGGCTACACCTTC. It specifies CASSSLKAYGYTF.

The chain joins TRBV7-9 to TRBJ1-1; D is possibly TRBD1 (5 bases). This CDR3 has 14 amino acids. CDR1 and CDR2 from the germline V gene are SEHNR and FQNEAQ (reference sequence). The V end lost 6 bases, the J end lost 3 bases, and 14 bases lay between the germline ends. The CDR3 nucleotides are TGTGCCAGCAGGTCCCAGGGATCTTACACTGAAGCTTTCTTT. Residues: CASRSQGSYTEAFF.

V is TRBV6-1 and J is TRBJ2-7, with 8 bases fitting TRBD2. With V trimmed by 2 bases and J by 4 bases, 4 bases remained unmatched. Per germline, CDR1 MNHNS and CDR2 SASEGT. The CDR3 has 14 amino acids. The CDR3: CASSETGGLYEQYF. The DNA of the CDR3 is TGTGCCAGCAGTGAAACGGGAGGGCTATACGAGCAGTACTTC.

The chain uses TRBV9 and TRBJ1-5; 10 bases match TRBD1. The CDR3 has 18 residues. Looked up from germline, CDR1 is SGDLS and CDR2 is YYNGEE. V shed 3 bases, J shed 0 bases, and the junction held 9 bases outside the gene matches. The CDR3 here is CASSGGPGTGASNQPQHF. CDR3 nucleotides: TGTGCCAGCAGCGGGGGACCCGGGACAGGGGCTAGCAATCAGCCCCAGCATTTT.

V is TRBV10-3 and J is TRBJ2-7; D remains unclear. V shed 0 bases and J shed 3 bases, with 24 bases lying between them. Germline V lookup: CDR1 ENHRY, CDR2 SYGVKD. The CDR3 has 19 amino acids. In nucleotides, the CDR3 is TGTGCCATCAGTGAGTCGGGTTTTGATGGTGGCAGGTTTGACTACGAGCAGTACTTC. Translated: CAISESGFDGGRFDYEQYF.

This chain joins TRBV11-1 and TRBJ1-2; D gene ambiguous. This CDR3 contains 15 residues. Trimming pared 4 bases from V and 3 bases from J, leaving 15 bases between. Looked up from germline, CDR1 is SGHAT and CDR2 is FQDESV (reference sequence). For the CDR3, the DNA is TGTGCCAGCAGCTCAACAGCCGGGAGCTACTATGGCTACACCTTC. Its translation: CASSSTAGSYYGYTF.

This chain uses TRBV18 with TRBJ2-3; no reliable D call. CDR1 and CDR2 (germline): KGHSH, LQKENI. Trimming took off 2 bases at V and 0 bases at J, with 0 bases between the two ends. This CDR3 has 12 residues. As DNA, the CDR3 is TGTGCCAGCTCACCAAGCACAGATACGCAGTATTTT. The encoded protein is CASSPSTDTQYF.

In its sample, this clone was seen once. The chain uses TRBV24-1 and TRBJ2-6; D might be TRBD1 (6 bases). This CDR3 has 23 amino acids. Trimming stripped 2 bases from V and 1 base from J, with 29 bases between. From germline, CDR1 is KGHDR and CDR2 SFDVKD. The CDR3 DNA reads TGTGCCACCAGTGATTATCGGCCGCTCCCCCAAGGACAGCTGAAGTCTGGGGCCAACGTCCTGACTTTC. Translating it yields CATSDYRPLPQGQLKSGANVLTF.

The J gene is TRBJ2-7, the V gene TRBV5-8; 11 bases fit TRBD1. V dropped 3 bases and J dropped 2; count of bases not matched to a gene: 1. The CDR3 spans 14 residues. Germline loops: CDR1 SGHTS, CDR2 YDEGEE. CDR3 bases: TGTGCCAGCAGCTGGGGACAGGGGGCCTACGAGCAGTACTTC. Residues: CASSWGQGAYEQYF.

This chain links TRBV9 with TRBJ1-5; D is ambiguous. V was shortened by 0 bases and J by 1 base, with 5 bases between the two germline ends. This CDR3 is built from 14 residues. CDR1 SGDLS and CDR2 YYNGEE come from the germline V gene. CDR3 coding DNA: TGTGCCAGCAGCGTAGCAGGAAGCAATCAGCCCCAGCATTTT. It specifies CASSVAGSNQPQHF.

The chain recombines TRBV10-3 with TRBJ1-2, with TRBD1 identical over 9 bases. The CDR3 length is 16 residues. V lost 3 bases, J lost 7 bases, and 12 bases stayed unmatched. Germline CDR1 and CDR2: ENHRY and SYGVKD. CDR3 DNA sequence: TGTGCCATCAGTGATCCTGGGGGGGGACAGGGTTTTGGCTACACCTTC. Translation: CAISDPGGGQGFGYTF.

The gene calls are TRBV6-5 and TRBJ1-1; TRBD1 is a possible D gene (6 bases). Germline V gene sequence: CDR1 MNHEY, CDR2 SVGAGI. The CDR3 is made up of 15 amino acids. V gave up 2 bases and J gave up 0 bases, with 10 bases separating them. The CDR3 region is CASSYEAGVNTEAFF. The CDR3 bases are TGTGCCAGCAGTTACGAGGCAGGGGTGAACACTGAAGCTTTCTTT.

The J gene is TRBJ2-1, the V gene TRBV11-3, with D possibly TRBD1 on 6 matching bases. Per germline, CDR1 SGHNT and CDR2 YENEEA. CDR3 length: 13 amino acids. V shed 5 bases and J shed 7 bases, with 12 bases lying between them. CDR3: CASSLDRRNEQFF. CDR3 nucleotides: TGTGCCAGCAGCCTGGACAGAAGGAATGAGCAGTTCTTC.

The rearrangement links TRBV3-1 (or the pseudogene TRBV3-2) to TRBJ1-1; perhaps TRBD1 as D (5 bases). V gave up 0 bases and J gave up 5 bases, with 16 bases separating them. The CDR3 totals 16 residues. Per germline, CDR1 LGHDT and CDR2 YNNKEL (reference sequence). Here the CDR3 DNA reads TGTGCCAGCAGCCAAGATAGGGGCAGGGTTAAAACTGAAGCTTTCTTT. The encoded protein is CASSQDRGRVKTEAFF.

A word on this clone: A junction boundary mismatches the germline segment, possibly from a read error. The chain has TRBV6-5 and TRBJ1-2; 8 positions agree with TRBD1. Germline V gene sequence: CDR1 MNHEY, CDR2 SVGAGI. The CDR3 loop spans 13 amino acids. CDR3 region: CASSLGQEFTTNF. CDR3 in DNA: TGTGCCAGCAGTTTGGGACAGGAGTTCACGACAAACTTC.

The chain carries TRBV19 and TRBJ2-5; perhaps TRBD2 as D (5 bases). There are 13 residues in the CDR3. Germline-derived CDR1 and CDR2 are LNHDA and SQIVND (reference sequence). V dropped 6 bases and J dropped 3 bases, with 11 bases sitting between them. CDR3 loop: CASRESGEETQYF. CDR3 DNA sequence: TGTGCCAGTAGGGAAAGCGGAGAAGAGACCCAGTACTTC.

The rearrangement uses TRBV12-3 or TRBV12-4 and TRBJ1-6, with D unresolved. Trimming removed 8 bases from V and 8 bases from J, with 10 bases in between. The CDR3 contains 12 residues. The CDR3 here is CASRKQYSPLHF. The CDR3 nucleotides are TGTGCCAGCCGAAAACAGTATTCACCCCTCCACTTT.